This T cell receptor beta chain stems from a study of T cells in Graves' hyperthyroidism and ophthalmopathy. This clonotype was picked up many times. The cohort's ophthalmopathy patients, a group with duration under 3 months, had a Clinical Activity Score of at least 3 and a NOSPECS grade of at least 4. For the diagnoses, clinical symptoms, serum thyroxine and TRAb, thyroid ultrasound and orbital computed tomography were used. The germline CDR1 and CDR2 sequences are MNHEY and SMNVEV (reference sequence). This CDR3 comprises 15 residues. The trim removed 6 bases at V and 2 bases at J, leaving 9 bases unmatched. RNA transcripts yielded amplified TCR beta CDR3 regions. Carried out on the TCR CDR3, a first-round RT-PCR used the HTBI primer set. TCRdb redid the calling of the multiplex PCR reads with MiXCR, one entry per CDR3 protein. This table holds about 52,000 distinct CDR3 sequences, less than 60% found once.

The TCR sequence derives from a woman in her forties or fifties with Graves' ophthalmopathy. Sequencing was carried out using blood. The chain is built from TRBV27 and TRBJ2-7; 8 positions match TRBD1. CDR3 bases: TGTGCCAGCAGGACAAGACAGGGGTCCCCCTACGAGCAGTACTTC. Translation: CASRTRQGSPYEQYF.